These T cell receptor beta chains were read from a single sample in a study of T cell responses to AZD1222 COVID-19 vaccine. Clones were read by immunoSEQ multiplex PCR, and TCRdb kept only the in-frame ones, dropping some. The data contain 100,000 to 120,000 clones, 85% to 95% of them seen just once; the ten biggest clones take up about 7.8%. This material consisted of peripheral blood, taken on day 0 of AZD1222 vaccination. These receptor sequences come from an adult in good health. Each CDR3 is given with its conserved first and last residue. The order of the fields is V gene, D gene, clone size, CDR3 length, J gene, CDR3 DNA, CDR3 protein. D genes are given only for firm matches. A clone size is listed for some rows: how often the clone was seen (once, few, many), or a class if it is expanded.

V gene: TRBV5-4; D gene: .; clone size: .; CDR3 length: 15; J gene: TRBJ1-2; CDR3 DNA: TGTGCCAGCAGTTCCCCAACTTCGGTTAACTATGGCTACACCTTC; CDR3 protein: CASSSPTSVNYGYTF
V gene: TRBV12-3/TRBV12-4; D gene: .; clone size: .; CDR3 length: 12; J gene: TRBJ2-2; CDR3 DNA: TGTGCCAGCAGTTTATTCACCGGGGAGCTGTTTTTT; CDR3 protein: CASSLFTGELFF
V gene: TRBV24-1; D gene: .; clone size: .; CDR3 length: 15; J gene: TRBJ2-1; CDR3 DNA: TGTGCCACCAGTGATACATTAGGCGGGGTGTTTGAGCAGTTCTTC; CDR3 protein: CATSDTLGGVFEQFF
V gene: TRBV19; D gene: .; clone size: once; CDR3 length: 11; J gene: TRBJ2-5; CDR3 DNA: TGTGCCAGTAGTTCTTACGAGACCCAGTACTTC; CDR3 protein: CASSSYETQYF
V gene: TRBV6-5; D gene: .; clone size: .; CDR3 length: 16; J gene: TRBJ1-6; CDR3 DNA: TGTGCCAGCAGTTACAGTGGCACAGGGTATAATTCACCCCTCCACTTT; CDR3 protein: CASSYSGTGYNSPLHF
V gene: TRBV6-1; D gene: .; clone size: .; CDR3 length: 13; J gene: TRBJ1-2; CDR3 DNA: TGTGCCAGCAGTGAACGGGGGTCTTCTGGCTACACCTTC; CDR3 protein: CASSERGSSGYTF
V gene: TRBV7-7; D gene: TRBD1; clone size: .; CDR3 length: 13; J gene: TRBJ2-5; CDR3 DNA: TGTGCCAGCAGCAGAGGACAGGAGGAGACCCAGTACTTC; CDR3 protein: CASSRGQEETQYF
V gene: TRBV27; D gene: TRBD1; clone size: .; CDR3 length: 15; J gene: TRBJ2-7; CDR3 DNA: TGTGCCAGCAGTTCCGGACAGGGGACAACTTACGAGCAGTACTTC; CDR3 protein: CASSSGQGTTYEQYF
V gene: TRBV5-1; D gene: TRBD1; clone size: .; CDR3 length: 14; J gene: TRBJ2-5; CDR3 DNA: TGCGCCAGCAGCTTGACAGGGGGCTTCGAGACCCAGTACTTC; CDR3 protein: CASSLTGGFETQYF
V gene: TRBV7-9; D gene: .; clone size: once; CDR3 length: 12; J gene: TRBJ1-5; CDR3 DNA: TGTGCCAGCAGCTTGGAGGGGCAGCCCCAGCATTTT; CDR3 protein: CASSLEGQPQHF
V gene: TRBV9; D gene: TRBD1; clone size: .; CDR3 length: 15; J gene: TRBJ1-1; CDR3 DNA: TGTGCCAGCAGCGGAAGGGACAGGGGCCACACTGAAGCTTTCTTT; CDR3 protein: CASSGRDRGHTEAFF
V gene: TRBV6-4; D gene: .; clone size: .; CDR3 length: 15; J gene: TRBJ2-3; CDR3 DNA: TGTGCCAGCAGTGACTCTCCCGGGGGAACAGATACGCAGTATTTT; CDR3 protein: CASSDSPGGTDTQYF
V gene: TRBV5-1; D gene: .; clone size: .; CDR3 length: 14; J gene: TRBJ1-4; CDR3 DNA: TGCGCCAGCAGCTTGGTTGGGGGTAATGAAAAACTGTTTTTT; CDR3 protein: CASSLVGGNEKLFF
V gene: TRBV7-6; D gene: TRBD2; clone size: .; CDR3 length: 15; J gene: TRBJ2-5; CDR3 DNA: TGTGCCAGCAGCTTAGGACTAGCGGGGACAGAGACCCAGTACTTC; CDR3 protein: CASSLGLAGTETQYF
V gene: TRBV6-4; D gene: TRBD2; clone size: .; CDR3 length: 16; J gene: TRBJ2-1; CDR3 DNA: TGTGCCAGCAGTGGGGGTAGCGGGGGCTCCTACAATGAGCAGTTCTTC; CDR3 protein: CASSGGSGGSYNEQFF
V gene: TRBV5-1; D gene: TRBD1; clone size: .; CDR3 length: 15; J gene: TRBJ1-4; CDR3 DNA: TGCGCCAGCAGCTTGGAGGGACAGGGGAGTGAAAAACTGTTTTTT; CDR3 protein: CASSLEGQGSEKLFF
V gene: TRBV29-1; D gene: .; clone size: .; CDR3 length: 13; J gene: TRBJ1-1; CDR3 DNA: TGCAGCGTTGAAAGACATCTGAACACTGAAGCTTTCTTT; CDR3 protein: CSVERHLNTEAFF
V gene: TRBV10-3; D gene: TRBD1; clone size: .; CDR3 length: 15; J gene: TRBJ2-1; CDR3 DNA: TGTGCCATCAGTGAGTGGGACAGTGGTGACAATGAGCAGTTCTTC; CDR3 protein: CAISEWDSGDNEQFF
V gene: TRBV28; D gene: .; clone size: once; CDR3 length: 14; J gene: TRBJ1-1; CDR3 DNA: TGTGCCAGCCAGATCCCGGGGGGGAACACTGAAGCTTTCTTT; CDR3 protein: CASQIPGGNTEAFF
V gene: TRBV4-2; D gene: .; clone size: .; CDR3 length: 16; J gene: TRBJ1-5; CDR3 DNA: TGTGCCAGCAGCCAAGATTGGCGCGGGGTAGGTCAGCCCCAGCATTTT; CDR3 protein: CASSQDWRGVGQPQHF
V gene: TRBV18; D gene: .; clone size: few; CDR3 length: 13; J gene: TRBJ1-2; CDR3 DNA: TGTGCCAGCTCACCCGAGACAGTCGATGGCTACACCTTC; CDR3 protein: CASSPETVDGYTF
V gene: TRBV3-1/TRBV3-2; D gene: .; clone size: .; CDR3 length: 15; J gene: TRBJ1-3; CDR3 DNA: TGTGCCAGCAGCCAACGGGGAGGGGCTGGAAACACCATATATTTT; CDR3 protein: CASSQRGGAGNTIYF
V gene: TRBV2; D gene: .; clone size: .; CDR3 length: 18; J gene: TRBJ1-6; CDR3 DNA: TGTGCCAGCATATCCAGGGCAGAGTCCAAAAAATATAATTCACCCCTCCACTTT; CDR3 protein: CASISRAESKKYNSPLHF
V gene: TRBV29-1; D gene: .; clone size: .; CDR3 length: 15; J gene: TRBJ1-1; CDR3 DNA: TGCAGCGTTGGAGAACCGGGACACGAGAACACTGAAGCTTTCTTT; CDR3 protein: CSVGEPGHENTEAFF
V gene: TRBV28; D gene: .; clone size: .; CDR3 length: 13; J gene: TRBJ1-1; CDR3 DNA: TGTGCCAGCAGTTTCCGGGGGAACACTGAAGCTTTCTTT; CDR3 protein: CASSFRGNTEAFF
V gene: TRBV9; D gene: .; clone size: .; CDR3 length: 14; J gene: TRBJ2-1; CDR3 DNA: TGTGCCAGCAGCGTAGGTAAGGGTAGGAATGAGCAGTTCTTC; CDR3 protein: CASSVGKGRNEQFF
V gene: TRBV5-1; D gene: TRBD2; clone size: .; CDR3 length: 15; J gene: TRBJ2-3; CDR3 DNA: TGCGCCAGCGGACCGAGCGGGGCCTTCCCAGATACGCAGTATTTT; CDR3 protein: CASGPSGAFPDTQYF
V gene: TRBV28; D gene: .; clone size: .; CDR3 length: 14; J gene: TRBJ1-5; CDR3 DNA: TGTGCCAGCAGGCAAGGACAGCCGGATCAGCCCCAGCATTTT; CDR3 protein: CASRQGQPDQPQHF
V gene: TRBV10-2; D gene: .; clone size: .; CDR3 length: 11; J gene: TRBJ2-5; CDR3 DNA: TGCGCCAGCAGTGGGGCGGAGACCCAGTACTTC; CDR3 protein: CASSGAETQYF
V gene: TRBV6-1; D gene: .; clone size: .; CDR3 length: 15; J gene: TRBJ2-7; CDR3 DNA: TGTGCCAGCAGTGAAGGTGACAGGAATAACGGCGAGCAGTACTTC; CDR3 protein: CASSEGDRNNGEQYF
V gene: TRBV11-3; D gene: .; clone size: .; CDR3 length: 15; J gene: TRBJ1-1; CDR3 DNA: TGTGCCAGCAGCCGCGAGGGGCAGGGCGGCGCTGAAGCTTTCTTT; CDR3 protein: CASSREGQGGAEAFF
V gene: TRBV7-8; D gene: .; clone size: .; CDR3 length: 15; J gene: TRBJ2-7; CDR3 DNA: TGTGCCAGCAGCTTAGTAGGTGGGAGTCATTACGAGCAGTACTTC; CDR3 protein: CASSLVGGSHYEQYF
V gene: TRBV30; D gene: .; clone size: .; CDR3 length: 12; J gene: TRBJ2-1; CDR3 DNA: TGTGCCGGAACTCTTACCGACAATGAGCAGTTCTTC; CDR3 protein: CAGTLTDNEQFF
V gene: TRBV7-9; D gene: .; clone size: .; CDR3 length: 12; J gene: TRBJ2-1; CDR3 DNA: TGTGCCAGCAGGGGGTCCTACAATGAGCAGTTCTTC; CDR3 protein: CASRGSYNEQFF
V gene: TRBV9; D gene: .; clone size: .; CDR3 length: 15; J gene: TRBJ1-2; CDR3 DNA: TGTGCCAGCAGCTCCCGGGAGGATTCTAACTATGGCTACACCTTC; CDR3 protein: CASSSREDSNYGYTF
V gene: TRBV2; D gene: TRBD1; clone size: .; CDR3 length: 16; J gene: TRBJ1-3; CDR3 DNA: TGTGCCAGCAGTCTGACAGGGGGGAAGTCTGGAAACACCATATATTTT; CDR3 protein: CASSLTGGKSGNTIYF
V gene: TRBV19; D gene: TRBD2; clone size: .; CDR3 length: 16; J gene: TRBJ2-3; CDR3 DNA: TGTGCCAGTAGTCCAATAGCGGGGGAACCCACAGATACGCAGTATTTT; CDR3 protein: CASSPIAGEPTDTQYF
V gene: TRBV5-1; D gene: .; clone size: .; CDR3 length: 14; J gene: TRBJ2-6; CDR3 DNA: TGCGCCAGCAGCCGGGGCTCTGGGGCCAACGTCCTGACTTTC; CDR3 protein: CASSRGSGANVLTF
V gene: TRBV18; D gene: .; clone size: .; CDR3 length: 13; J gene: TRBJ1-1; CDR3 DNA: TGTGCCAGCTCACCGGGAGCGAACACTGAAGCTTTCTTT; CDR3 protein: CASSPGANTEAFF
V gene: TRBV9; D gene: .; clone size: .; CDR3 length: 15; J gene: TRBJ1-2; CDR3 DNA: TGTGCCAGCAGCGTAGGTTGGGGGACGGCTTTCAACTACACCTTC; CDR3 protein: CASSVGWGTAFNYTF
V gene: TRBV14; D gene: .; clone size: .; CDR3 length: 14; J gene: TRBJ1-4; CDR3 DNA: TGTGCCAGCAGCCACCCTGCAACTAATGAAAAACTGTTTTTT; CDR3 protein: CASSHPATNEKLFF
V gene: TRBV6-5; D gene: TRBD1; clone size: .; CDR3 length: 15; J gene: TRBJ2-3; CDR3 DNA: TGTGCCAGCAGCGACGACAGGGGGCAGACAGATACGCAGTATTTT; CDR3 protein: CASSDDRGQTDTQYF
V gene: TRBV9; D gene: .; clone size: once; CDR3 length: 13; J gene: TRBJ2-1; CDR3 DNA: TGTGCCAGCAGCCCCCGAGATTACAATGAGCAGTTCTTC; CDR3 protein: CASSPRDYNEQFF
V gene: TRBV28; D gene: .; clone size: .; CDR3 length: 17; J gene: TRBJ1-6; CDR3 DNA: TGTGCCAGCAGTCCAGCCGCAAGGAACTCCTATAATTCACCCCTCCACTTT; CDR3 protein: CASSPAARNSYNSPLHF
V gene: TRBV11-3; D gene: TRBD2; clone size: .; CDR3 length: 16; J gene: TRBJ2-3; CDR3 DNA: TGTGCCAGCAGCTTACTGGGACTAGTAAGGGCAGATACGCAGTATTTT; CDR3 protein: CASSLLGLVRADTQYF
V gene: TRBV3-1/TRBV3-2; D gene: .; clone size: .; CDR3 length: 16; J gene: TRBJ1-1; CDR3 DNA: TGTGCCAGCAGCCAAGATCTAAGGACATCCAACACTGAAGCTTTCTTT; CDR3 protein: CASSQDLRTSNTEAFF
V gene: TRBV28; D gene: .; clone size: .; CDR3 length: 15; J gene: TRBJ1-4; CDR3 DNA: TGTGCCAGCAGTTTGGGGTGGGGGCTGGGAGAAAAACTGTTTTTT; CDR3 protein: CASSLGWGLGEKLFF
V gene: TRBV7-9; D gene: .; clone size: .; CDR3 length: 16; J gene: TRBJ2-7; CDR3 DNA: TGTGCCAGCAGCTTAGAGCTCCGGGACTCCTCCTACGAGCAGTACTTC; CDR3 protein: CASSLELRDSSYEQYF
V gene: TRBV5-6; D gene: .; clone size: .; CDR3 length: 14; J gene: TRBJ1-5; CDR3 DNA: TGTGCCAGCAGCGAGGGGTTTAGCAATCAGCCCCAGCATTTT; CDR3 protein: CASSEGFSNQPQHF
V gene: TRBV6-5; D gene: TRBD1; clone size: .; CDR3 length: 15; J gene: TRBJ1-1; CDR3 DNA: TGTGCCAGCATAAAGACAGGGAAGATGAACACTGAAGCTTTCTTT; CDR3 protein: CASIKTGKMNTEAFF
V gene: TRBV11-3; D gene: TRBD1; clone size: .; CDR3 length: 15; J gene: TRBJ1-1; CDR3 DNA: TGTGCCAGCAGCTTAGTGGGACAGGAGAACACTGAAGCTTTCTTT; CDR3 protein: CASSLVGQENTEAFF
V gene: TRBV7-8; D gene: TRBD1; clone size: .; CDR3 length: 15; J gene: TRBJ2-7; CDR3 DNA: TGTGCCAGCAGCACGCGGACAGGGTTCAGGTACGAGCAGTACTTC; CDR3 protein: CASSTRTGFRYEQYF
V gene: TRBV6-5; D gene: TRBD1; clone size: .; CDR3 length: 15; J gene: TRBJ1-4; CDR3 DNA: TGTGCCAGCAGTTACTCGAACAGGGGGGGAGAAAAACTGTTTTTT; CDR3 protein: CASSYSNRGGEKLFF